The 7 T cell receptor beta chains below come from one sample, sequenced in a study of beta chain features in type 1 diabetes. What was sequenced were expressed TCRB transcripts, since all of the isolated RNA had been reverse transcribed. Method: immunoSEQ multiplex PCR; TCRdb's copy keeps in-frame clones and lacks some. The sample consists of under 250,000 clones, 14% of them appearing once. The sample consisted of naive CD4+ T cells from blood. The receptors were gathered from a woman aged 40 to 50 in good health.

The chain carries TRBV7-2 and TRBJ2-5; a weak D match, TRBD1 (5 bases). The CDR3 is made up of 14 amino acids. Germline CDR1 is SGHTA and CDR2 is FQGNSA. With 6 bases removed from V and 5 bases from J, the gap between germline ends came to 16 bases. CDR3 region: CASSVEHRWETQYF. The DNA for the CDR3 is TGTGCCAGCAGTGTTGAACACAGGTGGGAGACCCAGTACTTC.

CDR3 DNA: TGTGCCAGCAGCCAAGGGGCGGCGGGGGGGGGAGAGACCCAGTACTTC. It codes for CASSQGAAGGGETQYF. The chain recombines TRBV4-2 with TRBJ2-5, with 9 nucleotides matching TRBD2. V shed 1 base and J 4 bases; nucleotides not matched to a gene: 7. The CDR3 extends over 16 amino acids. Per germline, CDR1 LGHNA and CDR2 YNFKEQ.

This sequence joins TRBV5-4 and TRBJ2-1, with TRBD1 matching 7 bases. V was pared by 4 bases and J by 0 bases, with 7 bases of the junction left unmatched. The CDR3 contains 16 residues. Germline V gene sequence: CDR1 SGHNT, CDR2 YYREEE (reference sequence). The CDR3 DNA sequence: TGTGCCAGCAGCGGAAACAGGGGATTCTCCTACAATGAGCAGTTCTTC. Translated, it gives CASSGNRGFSYNEQFF. Full variable domain (rest looked up from reference TRBV5-4 and TRBJ2-1): ETGVTQSPTHLIKTRGQQVTLRCSSQSGHNTVSWYQQALGQGPQFIFQYYREEENGRGNFPPRFSGLQFPNYSSELNVNALELDDSALYLCASSGNRGFSYNEQFFGPGTRLTVL.

The rearrangement uses TRBV6-5 and TRBJ1-5, with a tentative D call TRBD1 (6 bases). The CDR3 is made up of 15 amino acids. Germline CDR1 MNHEY, CDR2 SVGAGI. Trimming shortened V by 8 bases and J by 2 bases, and 16 bases separated the two germline ends. The CDR3 loop reads CASRSGGAGNQPQHF. The CDR3 bases are TGTGCCAGCCGCTCCGGGGGGGCGGGCAATCAGCCCCAGCATTTT.

This clone turned up a few times. The rearrangement uses TRBV7-2 and TRBJ2-2, with TRBD2 identical over 12 bases. The ends lost 3 bases at V and 7 bases at J; junction bases unmatched: 6. The germline gives CDR1 SGHTA, CDR2 FQGNSA. CDR3 length: 16 residues. As DNA, the CDR3 is TGTGCCAGCAGCTTTCTAGCGGGGGGGAGGCACGGGGAGCTGTTTTTT. As protein: CASSFLAGGRHGELFF.

The chain employs TRBV4-1 and TRBJ2-3, with 11 bases that match TRBD2. Germline-derived CDR1 and CDR2 are MGHRA and YSYEKL. This CDR3 has 17 amino acids. The V and J ends lost 2 bases and 4 bases, in that order; junction bases with no gene match: 8. The CDR3 region is CASSQNLAGGGADTQYF. The DNA of the CDR3 is TGCGCCAGCAGCCAAAACCTAGCGGGGGGTGGGGCAGATACGCAGTATTTT.

In this sample, this clone turned up a few times. V usage is TRBV6-6 and J usage is TRBJ2-4; TRBD1 matches 9 bases. V shed 6 bases and J 2 bases; nucleotides not matched to a gene: 5. Germline CDR1 is MNHNY and CDR2 is SVGAGI (reference sequence). CDR3 size: 15 residues. CDR3 residues: CASSRGQGSKNIQYF. In DNA form, the CDR3 reads TGTGCCAGCAGCCGGGGACAGGGCTCCAAAAACATTCAGTACTTC.